These T cell receptor beta chains were read from a single sample in a study of cytomegalovirus exposure and HLA in healthy donors. Only in-frame clones appear in the TCRdb table, and some are missing; sequencing was by immunoSEQ multiplex PCR. The repertoire holds 120,000 to 150,000 clones, roughly 70% seen once, with approximately 4.2% in the top ten. Material for sequencing was PBMCs. The receptors come from a man in his fifties or sixties in good health and CMV-seronegative. Both conserved end residues are part of each CDR3. A D gene is named only where the DNA matches it firmly. Clone size is stated in some rows and not others, as once, few, many or a class when expanded.

j_call,d_call,clone_size,v_call,cdr3_nt,cdr3_aa
TRBJ1-1,.,.,TRBV7-3,TGTGCCAGCAGCCCCGAACAGGGTTTCGCTGAAGCTTTCTTT,CASSPEQGFAEAFF
TRBJ2-1,TRBD2,.,TRBV5-4,TGTGCCAGCAGCTTGGGACTAGCGGAGGGATACGAGCAGTTCTTC,CASSLGLAEGYEQFF
TRBJ2-7,TRBD1,.,TRBV10-3,TGTGCCATCAGTGATCAACAGGGGAACGAGCAGTACTTC,CAISDQQGNEQYF
TRBJ1-4,TRBD1,once,TRBV28,TGTGCCAGCAGGGCACAGGGGGAGGCGGAAAAACTGTTTTTT,CASRAQGEAEKLFF
TRBJ1-3,TRBD1,.,TRBV6-1,TGTGCCAGCGCTTTTGCCCGGGACAGATACACCATATATTTT,CASAFARDRYTIYF
TRBJ2-1,.,.,TRBV5-1,TGCGCCAGCAGCTTGGTTACTGCTAGCGCCAGAGAGCAGTTCTTC,CASSLVTASAREQFF
TRBJ2-3,.,.,TRBV7-9,TGTGCCAGCCCTATAGCGGAGGGGGCCACAGATACGCAGTATTTT,CASPIAEGATDTQYF
TRBJ2-7,TRBD2,.,TRBV19,TGTGCCAGTAGTACCAATCTAGCGGGGGGATACGAGCAGTACTTC,CASSTNLAGGYEQYF
TRBJ2-3,.,.,TRBV28,TGTGCCAGCACCGCGGACAGATACACAGATACGCAGTATTTT,CASTADRYTDTQYF
TRBJ2-7,.,.,TRBV30,TGTGCCTGGAGTGGCCGCAGGGGAAACGAGCAGTACTTC,CAWSGRRGNEQYF
TRBJ2-7,.,few,TRBV9,TGTGCCAGCAGCGGTAACTCCTACGAGCAGTACTTC,CASSGNSYEQYF
TRBJ1-5,TRBD1,.,TRBV5-8,TGTGCCAGCAGCTTGGGAGGGACAGGGTGGAAGCCCCAGCATTTT,CASSLGGTGWKPQHF
TRBJ2-3,.,.,TRBV7-3,TGTGCCAGCAGCTTAACGTTAACGGGTTTGCAGTATTTT,CASSLTLTGLQYF
TRBJ2-7,TRBD2,.,TRBV5-1,TGCGCCAGCAGCCCGGGACTAGACTTCTCCTACGAGCAGTACTTC,CASSPGLDFSYEQYF
TRBJ2-5,.,.,TRBV30,TGTGCCGGCCGACAGGGGAGGGCCCAAGAGACCCAGTACTTC,CAGRQGRAQETQYF
TRBJ1-3,TRBD1,.,TRBV9,TGTGCCAGCAGCGTGGACAGGGGAAACACCATATATTTT,CASSVDRGNTIYF
TRBJ2-1,TRBD1,.,TRBV6-6,TGTGCCAGCAGTTACCTCGGGACAGCCCCCAATGAGCAGTTCTTC,CASSYLGTAPNEQFF
TRBJ2-7,.,.,TRBV27,TGTGCCAGCAGTTTATCGGCGGCAGCGCCAAGTGTCGACCCATACGAGCAGTACTTC,CASSLSAAAPSVDPYEQYF
TRBJ2-6,.,.,TRBV5-1,TGCGCCAGCAGCTTTCTGTCGTCTGGGGCCAACGTCCTGACTTTC,CASSFLSSGANVLTF
TRBJ1-2,TRBD1,.,TRBV30,TGTGCCTGGAGTGTACCAGGGACAGGGGGGTATGGCTACACCTTC,CAWSVPGTGGYGYTF
TRBJ1-5,.,few,TRBV2,TGTGCCAGCGGCCGGGAAGGGGGTAGCCGCAATCAGCCCCAGCATTTT,CASGREGGSRNQPQHF
TRBJ2-7,.,.,TRBV7-2,TGTGCCAGCAGGCAGGCAACCTACGAGCAGTACTTC,CASRQATYEQYF
TRBJ1-5,.,few,TRBV6-1,TGTGCCAGCAGTAGCTACAGGGATCAGCCCCAGCATTTT,CASSSYRDQPQHF
TRBJ2-2,TRBD1,.,TRBV30,TGTGCCTGGTGCCGGGACAGTTTCCTCGGGGAGCTGTTTTTT,CAWCRDSFLGELFF
TRBJ2-7,TRBD2,.,TRBV6-5,TGTGCCAGCAGTCCCGATAGCGGGAGTTACGAGCAGTACTTC,CASSPDSGSYEQYF
TRBJ2-1,TRBD1,.,TRBV28,TGTGCCGTGGACAGGGGGCCGTCCTACAATGAGCAGTTCTTC,CAVDRGPSYNEQFF
TRBJ2-1,TRBD2,.,TRBV19,TGTGCCAGTGAGCGACTAGCGGGAGTTCGTAGTGAGCAGTTCTTC,CASERLAGVRSEQFF
TRBJ1-5,.,.,TRBV5-1,TGCGCCAGCAGCGGGGGACTGGAAGGCCAGCCCCAGCATTTT,CASSGGLEGQPQHF
TRBJ2-3,.,.,TRBV29-1,TGCAGCGTTGCAGGGCTCGCGGCAGATACGCAGTATTTT,CSVAGLAADTQYF
TRBJ2-7,TRBD2,.,TRBV7-3,TGTGCCAGCAGCCCCACCGGGCTAGCGGGTCTCGAGCAGTACTTC,CASSPTGLAGLEQYF
TRBJ2-7,TRBD2,.,TRBV4-1,TGCGCCAGCAGCCAAGGGGGACTAGCGGGTGGCTACGAGCAGTACTTC,CASSQGGLAGGYEQYF
TRBJ2-5,.,.,TRBV6-1,TGTGCCAGCAGTGTAGCTTACAGGGATCAAGAGACCCAGTACTTC,CASSVAYRDQETQYF
TRBJ2-5,TRBD2,.,TRBV4-1,TGCGCCAGCAGCCAACTAAGCGGGAGGGAGAAAGAGACCCAGTACTTC,CASSQLSGREKETQYF
TRBJ2-5,TRBD2,few,TRBV27,TGTGCCAGCAGTACGGCTAGCGGGAAAGAGACCCAGTACTTC,CASSTASGKETQYF
TRBJ2-1,TRBD2,.,TRBV30,TGTGCCTGTACCAGAAGGGGACTAGCGGGGTACAATGAGCAGTTCTTC,CACTRRGLAGYNEQFF
TRBJ1-2,.,.,TRBV5-1,TGCGCCAGCAGCTTAACAGGGATGCTGGACTATGGCTACACCTTC,CASSLTGMLDYGYTF
TRBJ2-1,TRBD2,.,TRBV5-1,TGCGCCAGCAGCTTGGTAGCGGGAAGGAACAATGAGCAGTTCTTC,CASSLVAGRNNEQFF
TRBJ2-2,.,.,TRBV28,TGTGCCAGCAGTTTATCCCCCCCCACAGCCGGGGAGCTGTTTTTT,CASSLSPPTAGELFF
TRBJ2-3,.,once,TRBV7-2,TGTGCCAGCAGCTTAGTGGCAGACAGGACAGATACGCAGTATTTT,CASSLVADRTDTQYF
TRBJ1-2,TRBD1,.,TRBV4-3,TGCGCCAGCAGCCCCCCCGGGACAGGGGACGGCTACACCTTC,CASSPPGTGDGYTF
TRBJ2-5,.,.,TRBV7-2,TGTGCCAGCAGCTTAGATAATTCAGAGACCCAGTACTTC,CASSLDNSETQYF
TRBJ2-7,.,.,TRBV7-8,TGTGCCAGCAGCTTAATCGGACAAAGGGGTTCCTACGAGCAGTACTTC,CASSLIGQRGSYEQYF